Listed here is a single T cell receptor beta chain. This entry comes from a study of T cell clones after liver transplantation. Profiled with immunoSEQ multiplex PCR; TCRdb holds only in-frame clones, not every one. The sample yields about 72,000 clones, roughly nine tenths seen once. This CDR3 is built from 14 residues. Germline loops: CDR1 SGHRS, CDR2 YFSETQ. The V gene lost 2 bases and the J gene lost 2 bases, with 9 bases spanning the gap. J is TRBJ2-3 and V is TRBV5-1, with D tentatively TRBD1 or TRBD2 (5 bases each). This receptor was taken from a human donor who received a liver transplant. This material consisted of CD4+ T cells from blood, taken before liver transplant. CDR3 DNA sequence: TGCGCCAGCAGCTTAGGGACGAACACAGATACGCAGTATTTT. Translation gives CASSLGTNTDTQYF. Full variable domain (missing parts from reference TRBV5-1 and TRBJ2-3): KAGVTQTPRYLIKTRGQQVTLSCSPISGHRSVSWYQQTPGQGLQFLFEYFSETQRNKGNFPGRFSGRQFSNSRSEMNVSTLELGDSALYLCASSLGTNTDTQYFGPGTRLTVL.